The present TCR beta chain was sequenced within a study of spatial heterogeneity in lung cancer (dated by TCRdb to the late 2010s). Broadly, across the study: Beta-chain transcripts were consistently detected in greater numbers than alpha-chain transcripts, which likely reflects a higher abundance of beta-chain transcripts. In the raw uncorrected reads, each unique combination of TCR and UMI appeared more than ten times on average. In non-small cell lung cancer, the study made a quantitative comparison of TCR alpha and beta repertoires among multiple tumor regions, matched nontumor lung and blood. Nonsynonymous mutation counts, determined by whole-exome sequencing of tumor tissue, were related to TCR repertoire features. Both alpha and beta chains were TCR-sequenced in samples taken at surgery, namely 220 tumor regions, around 70 matched nontumor lung samples and over 55 PBMC samples. The research as a whole found: Ubiquitous expanded tumor TCRs were detected in blood more often at tumor resection than at routine follow-up. Confirming at a functional level the hypothesis that regional TCRs recognize regional mutations was considered to require additional single-cell paired TCR alpha and beta sequencing.

Library prep was done by 5' RACE. The run used a NextSeq 500. In the TCR library protocol, a unique molecular identifier was attached to each TCR cDNA molecule so that PCR and sequencing errors could be corrected. In the authors' own workflow: TCR identification, UMI-based error correction and CDR3 extraction were performed with Decombinator tools. Expanded TCRs were defined as those above a frequency of 2 per 1,000, corresponding to the top 1% of the tumor frequency distribution. Each repertoire was subsampled 100 times to 5,000 TCRs, after which Renyi diversity was computed with the R vegan package. To build CDR3 similarity networks, amino acid triplet string-kernel similarity was used, and CDR3s were connected when their pairwise similarity was above 0.82. Using fastp at Q25 and MiXCR, TCRdb reprocessed the public reads and kept productive beta chains. Rows merge per CDR3 protein into single entries with the most common DNA and genes. The V and J calls follow TCRdb's processing rather than the paper's. Across this sample there are over 50,000 distinct CDR3 sequences, with nearly 6.5% seen only once. The ten largest account for roughly 14% of the sample.

The time point label, as the study defines it: sample taken at primary tumor resection. Samples were obtained from approximately 77 patients with early-stage, untreated non-small cell lung cancer from the lung TRACERx cohort. Without any cell sorting, TCR sequencing was performed on whole RNA extracted either from tumor and nontumor lung tissue or from cryopreserved PBMC samples. Only patients for whom sufficient RNA was available from at least two tumor regions were selected for TCR sequencing. This clonotype was recorded at least ten times. The antigen it binds to is not known. Base quality data are lacking; no much larger clone is found one base away. This material consisted of PBMCs, taken at surgery. The receptor comes from a female donor with early-stage non-small cell lung cancer.

The sequence in DNA is TGTGCCAGCAGCTTAGCGGACGTGCGGGGAGGGAGCAATCAGCCCCAGCATTTT. Translated, it reads CASSLADVRGGSNQPQHF. The chain is assembled from TRBV11-2 and TRBJ1-5, with no confidently assigned D gene. Via the germline V gene, CDR1 is SGHAT and CDR2 FQNNGV. The germline ends are 17 bases apart after V is trimmed by 1 base and J by 1 base. Including cysteine and phenylalanine, the CDR3 has 18 amino acids. Kept here is only the CDR3 DNA, which spans 54 bases and is read in frame from base 1.